The clone carrying this TCR beta chain was seen many times. MiXCR was run by TCRdb on the RT-PCR reads, yielding one entry per CDR3 protein. The sample consists of around 700,000 distinct CDR3 sequences, 12% to 15% of them appearing once. V lost 3 bases to trimming and J lost 3 bases, with 18 bases between them. Germline CDR1 and CDR2: MNHEY and SMNVEV (reference sequence). The CDR3 consists of 16 residues. The sequencing input was memory CD4+ T cells from blood. The V call is TRBV27, the J call TRBJ2-7, with D tentatively TRBD2 (6 bases). This receptor was identified in a female donor in good health, serving as a healthy control. CDR3 loop: CASSFWGGRSVYEQYF. The CDR3 nucleotides are TGTGCCAGCAGTTTCTGGGGAGGTAGAAGTGTCTACGAGCAGTACTTC.